This TCR beta chain was found in a study of shared clonotypes between healthy human individuals. On sorted subsets, replicate PCRs used 200 ng DNA, or roughly 30,000 T cell genomes. TCRdb keeps only in-frame clones here, not all; method: immunoSEQ multiplex PCR. The sample consists of some 2.1 million clones, approximately 94% of them appearing once. The CDR3 extends over 14 amino acids. Trimming took 6 bases from V and 4 from J, leaving 14 bases between them. The V gene's germline CDR1 is MNHEY and CDR2 SVGAGI. The naive CD8 subset, CD45RO-negative cells positively selected for CCR7, excluded terminally differentiated effector memory CD45RA+ cells.

The chain combines TRBV6-5 with TRBJ2-3; no reliable D call. The TCR sequence derives from a man younger than 35 in good health. The sequenced sample was naive CD8+ T cells sorted from blood. The CDR3 protein is CASSPWSPADTQYF. CDR3 in DNA: TGTGCCAGCAGCCCCTGGAGTCCCGCAGATACGCAGTATTTT.